This entry lists 21 T cell receptor beta chains sequenced from one sample in a study of cytomegalovirus exposure and HLA in healthy donors. Primers for the PCR totalled 60 Vbeta and 13 Jbeta. Data came from immunoSEQ multiplex PCR; TCRdb stores just in-frame clones and leaves some out. The data contain 100,000 to 150,000 clones, approximately 84% of them singletons. Material: PBMCs. These receptors all come from a man in his late teens or twenties in good health and CMV-seropositive.

The chain uses TRBV6-5 and TRBJ2-3, with 8 bases fitting TRBD1. CDR3 length equals 15 residues. The germline CDR1 and CDR2 sequences are MNHEY and SVGAGI. With V trimmed by 2 bases and J by 3 bases, 4 bases remained unmatched. The CDR3 sequence is CASSYQDRATDTQYF. In DNA, the CDR3 is TGTGCCAGCAGTTACCAGGACAGGGCAACAGATACGCAGTATTTT.

This clone has only a few counts. The CDR3 loop reads CASSKAGTELFF. CDR3 nucleotide sequence: TGCGCCAGCAGCAAAGCGGGCACGGAGCTGTTTTTT. V gene TRBV5-1 combines with J gene TRBJ1-4, with D perhaps matching TRBD2 (6 bases). The J call is uncertain, as TRBJ2-2 better fits the DNA end. CDR3 length: 12 residues. Germline V CDR1 and CDR2: SGHRS, YFSETQ.

The chain uses TRBV5-1 and TRBJ1-6, with 7 bases matching TRBD1. Germline V gene data show CDR1 as SGHRS and CDR2 as YFSETQ. Trimming at V came to 0 bases and at J to 6 bases, leaving 6 bases not matched to a gene. The CDR3 extends over 16 amino acids. Here the CDR3 reads CASSLVPTGSNSPLHF. Here the CDR3 DNA reads TGCGCCAGCAGCTTGGTCCCGACAGGGTCTAATTCACCCCTCCACTTT.

This rearrangement joins TRBV19 to TRBJ2-5, with unresolved D. Trimming left V 5 bases short and J 2 bases short, with 9 bases between. The germline V gene has CDR1 LNHDA and CDR2 SQIVND (reference sequence). This CDR3 has 13 amino acids. CDR3 nucleotide sequence: TGTGCCAGTAGTCTATCCTTTCAAGAGACCCAGTACTTC. This codes for CASSLSFQETQYF.

This rearrangement joins TRBV11-2 to TRBJ2-7; D is perhaps TRBD1 (6 bases). Germline-derived CDR1 and CDR2 are SGHAT and FQNNGV. This CDR3 is 14 amino acids long. Trimming pared 3 bases from V and 1 base from J, leaving 10 bases between. The CDR3 nucleotides read TGTGCCAGCAGCTTGGCGCAGGGGTCCTACGAGCAGTACTTC. Translation: CASSLAQGSYEQYF.

This clone was observed a single time. The CDR3 DNA sequence: TGTGCCAGCAGTTACGCTAGCGGCTCCTACAATGAGCAGTTCTTC. It specifies CASSYASGSYNEQFF. This chain joins TRBV6-5 and TRBJ2-1, with TRBD2 matching over 7 bases. CDR1 MNHEY and CDR2 SVGAGI come from the germline V gene. The CDR3 length is 15 residues. J was trimmed by 0 bases and V by 2 bases; bases with no gene match: 1.

The chain combines TRBV15 with TRBJ2-2, with TRBD2 as a possible D gene (5 bases). The length of the CDR3 is 17 residues. The V gene lost 0 bases and the J gene lost 8 bases, with 19 bases spanning the gap. Germline CDR1 reads LNHNV; CDR2 reads YYDKDF (reference sequence). CDR3 DNA: TGTGCCACCAGCAGAGAAGGCCTCTTAGGGTCGGGAGGGGAGCTGTTTTTT. Its protein is CATSREGLLGSGGELFF.

The gene calls are TRBV7-2 and TRBJ2-4; 7 bases align to TRBD1. CDR1 and CDR2 from the germline V gene are SGHTA and FQGNSA. Trimming took 5 bases from V and 8 from J; bases not matched to a gene: 6. This CDR3 is 13 amino acids long. This chain's CDR3 is CASSLDRADIQYF. As DNA, the CDR3 is TGTGCCAGCAGCCTAGACAGGGCAGACATTCAGTACTTC.

The V gene is TRBV30, the J gene TRBJ1-1; perhaps TRBD1 as D (6 bases). The CDR3 runs 15 residues. Germline loops: CDR1 GTSNPN, CDR2 SVGIG (reference sequence). Trimming removed 4 bases from V and 0 bases from J, with 15 bases in between. The CDR3 loop is CAWTPGGAMNTEAFF. CDR3 bases: TGTGCCTGGACTCCTGGGGGCGCCATGAACACTGAAGCTTTCTTT.

The J gene is TRBJ2-5, the V gene TRBV2; TRBD2 is a possible D gene (5 bases). CDR3 length: 12 residues. The V end lost 4 bases, the J end lost 11 bases, and 14 bases lay between the germline ends. Looked up from germline, CDR1 is SNHLY and CDR2 is FYNNEI. The CDR3: CASSVHVLEQYF. The CDR3 coding sequence is TGTGCCAGCAGTGTCCATGTACTAGAGCAGTACTTC.

The table lists this clone with a few counts. The chain combines TRBV18 with TRBJ2-7, with D possibly TRBD1 on 6 matching bases. The CDR3 has 13 residues. V was cut by 6 bases and J by 4 bases, with 13 bases left in between. Germline CDR1 reads KGHSH; CDR2 reads LQKENI. Here the CDR3 reads CASSQGSGYEQYF. CDR3 bases: TGTGCCAGCTCGCAGGGGTCTGGTTACGAGCAGTACTTC.

The V gene is TRBV4-3, the J gene TRBJ2-1; TRBD2 matches 7 bases. Germline V gives CDR1 LGHNA, CDR2 YSLEER. V was pared by 4 bases and J by 2 bases, with 2 bases of the junction left unmatched. This CDR3 is built from 14 residues. DNA of the CDR3: TGCGCCAGCAGCCGGGGGGGAACCTACAATGAGCAGTTCTTC. This gives the protein CASSRGGTYNEQFF.

The chain carries TRBV5-4 and TRBJ2-5, with D tentatively TRBD1 (6 bases). Trimming removed 0 bases from V and 4 bases from J, with 10 bases in between. Germline loops: CDR1 SGHNT, CDR2 YYREEE (reference sequence). The CDR3 is made up of 14 amino acids. The CDR3 DNA reads TGTGCCAGCAGCTTGGGGGACACCTCAGAGACCCAGTACTTC. It is translated as CASSLGDTSETQYF. Supplemented by reference TRBV5-4 and TRBJ2-5, the full variable domain reads ETGVTQSPTHLIKTRGQQVTLRCSSQSGHNTVSWYQQALGQGPQFIFQYYREEENGRGNFPPRFSGLQFPNYSSELNVNALELDDSALYLCASSLGDTSETQYFGPGTRLLVL.

The rearrangement joins TRBV6-1 to TRBJ2-3, with 7 bases that match TRBD1. Germline lookup yields CDR1 MNHNS and CDR2 SASEGT. J was trimmed by 6 bases and V by 1 base; bases with no gene match: 16. The CDR3 runs 18 residues. This chain's CDR3 is CASSEGEWGQPVVDTQYF. The CDR3 region has the DNA TGTGCCAGCAGTGAAGGAGAATGGGGACAGCCTGTTGTGGATACGCAGTATTTT.

This clone occurred a few times. The chain has TRBV6-5 and TRBJ2-1; D gene uncertain. The CDR3 is made up of 13 amino acids. Germline assignment: CDR1 MNHEY and CDR2 SVGAGI. Trimming took off 2 bases at V and 4 bases at J, with 6 bases between the two ends. DNA of the CDR3: TGTGCCAGCAGTTACGCAGAATACAATGAGCAGTTCTTC. This codes for CASSYAEYNEQFF.

J is TRBJ2-7 and V is TRBV11-3; 10 bases match TRBD1. CDR1 SGHNT and CDR2 YENEEA come from the germline V gene. V was pared by 5 bases and J by 7 bases, with 5 bases of the junction left unmatched. The length of the CDR3 is 13 residues. Here the CDR3 reads CASSPRQGAEQYF. CDR3 sequence (DNA): TGTGCCAGCAGCCCGCGACAGGGGGCAGAGCAGTACTTC.

The rearrangement joins TRBV5-1 to TRBJ2-3; TRBD2 agrees at 11 bases. Per germline, CDR1 SGHRS and CDR2 YFSETQ. There are 19 residues in the CDR3. Trimming removed 0 bases from V and 2 bases from J; junction bases left unmatched: 11. The CDR3 coding sequence is TGCGCCAGCAGCTTGGCCAGGCCGGGACTAGCGGAATACACAGATACGCAGTATTTT. The encoded protein is CASSLARPGLAEYTDTQYF.

This clone appeared a single time. The chain joins TRBV27 to TRBJ1-6, with 9 bases matching TRBD1. The V gene's germline CDR1 is MNHEY and CDR2 SMNVEV (reference sequence). Trimming cost V 5 bases and J 8 bases; bases outside gene matches: 4. The length of the CDR3 is 14 residues. In nucleotides, the CDR3 is TGTGCCAGCAGTCACAGACAGGGGGATTCACCCCTCCACTTT. Translation: CASSHRQGDSPLHF.

This rearrangement joins TRBV7-9 to TRBJ2-7, with TRBD1 matching 7 bases. Germline CDR1 is SEHNR and CDR2 is FQNEAQ (reference sequence). Unmatched junction bases numbered 5, after V lost 5 bases and J lost 7 bases. The CDR3 covers 12 residues. The CDR3 region is CASSPHRGEQYF. The CDR3, as DNA: TGTGCCAGCAGCCCCCACAGGGGTGAGCAGTACTTC. Based on the CDR3 plus reference TRBV7-9 and TRBJ2-7, the full variable domain is DTGVSQNPRHKITKRGQNVTFRCDPISEHNRLYWYRQTLGQGPEFLTYFQNEAQLEKSRLLSDRFSAERPKGSFSTLEIQRTEQGDSAMYLCASSPHRGEQYFGPGTRLTVT.

The chain has TRBV4-2 and TRBJ2-2, with 7 nucleotides matching TRBD1. This CDR3 is built from 17 residues. Germline-derived CDR1 and CDR2 are LGHNA and YNFKEQ. The ends lost 1 base at V and 3 bases at J; junction bases unmatched: 8. CDR3 protein: CASSQGRDRGYTGELFF. The CDR3 bases are TGTGCCAGCAGCCAAGGCCGGGACAGAGGTTACACCGGGGAGCTGTTTTTT.

This chain joins TRBV7-9 and TRBJ1-4; D ambiguous. This CDR3 has 16 amino acids. V lost 2 bases, J lost 7 bases, and 17 bases lay in between. Germline V gene lookup returns CDR1 SEHNR and CDR2 FQNEAQ (reference sequence). The CDR3 here is CASSLIRRFESEKLFF. CDR3 in DNA: TGTGCCAGCAGCTTAATTCGGCGGTTCGAAAGTGAAAAACTGTTTTTT.